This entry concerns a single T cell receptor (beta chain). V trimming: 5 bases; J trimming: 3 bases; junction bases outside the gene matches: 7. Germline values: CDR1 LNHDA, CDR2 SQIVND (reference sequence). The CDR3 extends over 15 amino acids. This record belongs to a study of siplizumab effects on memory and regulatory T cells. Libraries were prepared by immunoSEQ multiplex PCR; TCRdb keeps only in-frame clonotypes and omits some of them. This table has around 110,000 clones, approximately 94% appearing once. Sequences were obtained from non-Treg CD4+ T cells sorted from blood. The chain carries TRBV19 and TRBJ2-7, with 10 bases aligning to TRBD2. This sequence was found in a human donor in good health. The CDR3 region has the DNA TGTGCCAGTAGTCCCCGGACTAGCGGCAACTACGAGCAGTACTTC. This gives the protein CASSPRTSGNYEQYF.